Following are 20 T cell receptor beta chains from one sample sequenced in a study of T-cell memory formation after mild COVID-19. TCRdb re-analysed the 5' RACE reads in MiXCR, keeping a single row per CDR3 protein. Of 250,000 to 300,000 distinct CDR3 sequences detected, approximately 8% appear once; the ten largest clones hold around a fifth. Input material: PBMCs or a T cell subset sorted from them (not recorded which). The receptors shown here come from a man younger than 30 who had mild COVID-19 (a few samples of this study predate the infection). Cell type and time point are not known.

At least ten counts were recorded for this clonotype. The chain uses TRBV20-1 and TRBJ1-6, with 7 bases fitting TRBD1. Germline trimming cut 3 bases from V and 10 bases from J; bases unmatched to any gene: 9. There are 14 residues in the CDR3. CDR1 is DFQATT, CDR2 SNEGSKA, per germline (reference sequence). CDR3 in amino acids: CSARWGTAKSPLHF. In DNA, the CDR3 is TGCAGTGCTAGGTGGGGGACAGCAAAATCACCCCTCCACTTT.

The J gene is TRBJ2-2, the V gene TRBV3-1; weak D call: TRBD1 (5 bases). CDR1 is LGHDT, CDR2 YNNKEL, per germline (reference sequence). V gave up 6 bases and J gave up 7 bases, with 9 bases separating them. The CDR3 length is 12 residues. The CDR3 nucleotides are TGTGCCAGCAGTCGCCAGGGCGGGGAGCTGTTTTTT. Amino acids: CASSRQGGELFF.

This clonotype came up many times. The CDR3 DNA is TGTGCCAGCAGCTTAACTCCGGGGAGCCTCTACAATGAGCAGTTCTTC. Translated: CASSLTPGSLYNEQFF. The chain uses TRBV7-3 and TRBJ2-1, with D possibly being TRBD2 (5 bases). The CDR3 is 16 amino acids. The V end lost 0 bases, the J end lost 3 bases, and 12 bases lay between the germline ends. Germline-derived CDR1 and CDR2 are SGHTA and FQGTGA. Using reference TRBV7-3 and TRBJ2-1 for the parts outside the CDR3, the full variable domain is GAGVSQTPSNKVTEKGKYVELRCDPISGHTALYWYRQSLGQGPEFLIYFQGTGAADDSGLPNDRFFAVRPEGSVSTLKIQRTERGDSAVYLCASSLTPGSLYNEQFFGPGTRLTVL.

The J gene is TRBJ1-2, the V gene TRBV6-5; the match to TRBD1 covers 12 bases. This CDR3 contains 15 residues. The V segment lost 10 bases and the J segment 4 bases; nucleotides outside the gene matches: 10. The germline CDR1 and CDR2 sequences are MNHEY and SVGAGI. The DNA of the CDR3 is TGTGCCACCATGATCGGGACAGGGGGCGTCTATGGCTACACCTTC. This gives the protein CATMIGTGGVYGYTF.

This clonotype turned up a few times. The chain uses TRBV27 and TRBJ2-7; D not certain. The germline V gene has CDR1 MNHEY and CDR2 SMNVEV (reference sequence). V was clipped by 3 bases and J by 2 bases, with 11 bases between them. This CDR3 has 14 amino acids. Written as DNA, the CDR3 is TGTGCCAGCAGTTTCGCCGACACGACCTACGAGCAGTACTTC. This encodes CASSFADTTYEQYF.

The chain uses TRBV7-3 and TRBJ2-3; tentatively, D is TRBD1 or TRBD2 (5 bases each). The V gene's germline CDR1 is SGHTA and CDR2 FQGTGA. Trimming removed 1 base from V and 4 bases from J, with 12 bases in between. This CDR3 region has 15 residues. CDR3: CASSLNAMGADTQYF. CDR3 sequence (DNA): TGTGCCAGCAGCTTAAACGCCATGGGGGCAGATACGCAGTATTTT.

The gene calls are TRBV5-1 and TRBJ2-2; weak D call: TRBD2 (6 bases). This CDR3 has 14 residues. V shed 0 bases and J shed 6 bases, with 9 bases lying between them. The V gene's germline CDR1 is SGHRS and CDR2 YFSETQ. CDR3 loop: CASSLGREAGELFF. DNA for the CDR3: TGCGCCAGCAGCTTGGGCAGGGAGGCCGGGGAGCTGTTTTTT.

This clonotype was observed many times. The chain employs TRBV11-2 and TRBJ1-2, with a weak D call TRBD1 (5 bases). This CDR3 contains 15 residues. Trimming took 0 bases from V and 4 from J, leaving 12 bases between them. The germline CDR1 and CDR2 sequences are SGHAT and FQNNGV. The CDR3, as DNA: TGTGCCAGCAGCTTAGAGAGGGGACGGTCCTATGGCTACACCTTC. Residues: CASSLERGRSYGYTF. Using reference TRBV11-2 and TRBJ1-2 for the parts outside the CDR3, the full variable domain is EAGVAQSPRYKIIEKRQSVAFWCNPISGHATLYWYQQILGQGPKLLIQFQNNGVVDDSQLPKDRFSAERLKGVDSTLKIQPAKLEDSAVYLCASSLERGRSYGYTFGSGTRLTVV.

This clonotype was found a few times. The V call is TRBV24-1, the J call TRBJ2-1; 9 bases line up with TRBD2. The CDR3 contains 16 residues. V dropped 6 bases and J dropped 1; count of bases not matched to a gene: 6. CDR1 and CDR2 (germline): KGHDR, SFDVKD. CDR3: CATSPSSGASYNEQFF. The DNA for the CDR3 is TGTGCCACCAGTCCCTCTAGCGGGGCTTCCTACAATGAGCAGTTCTTC.

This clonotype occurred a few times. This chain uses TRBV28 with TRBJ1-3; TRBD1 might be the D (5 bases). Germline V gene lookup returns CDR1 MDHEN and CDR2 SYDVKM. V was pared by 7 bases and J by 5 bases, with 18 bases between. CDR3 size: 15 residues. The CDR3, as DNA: TGTGCCAGCAAATCAACCCGGGGGGGTAGAAACACCATATATTTT. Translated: CASKSTRGGRNTIYF.

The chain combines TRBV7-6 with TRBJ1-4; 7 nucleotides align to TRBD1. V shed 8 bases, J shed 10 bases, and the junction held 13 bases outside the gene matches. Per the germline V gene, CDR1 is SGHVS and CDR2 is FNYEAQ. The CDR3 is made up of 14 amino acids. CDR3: CASSLGDSRGKLFF. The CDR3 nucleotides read TGTGCCAGCTCCCTAGGGGACAGTCGAGGAAAACTGTTTTTT. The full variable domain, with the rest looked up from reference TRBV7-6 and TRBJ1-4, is GAGVSQSPRYKVTKRGQDVALRCDPISGHVSLYWYRQALGQGPEFLTYFNYEAQQDKSGLPNDRFSAERPEGSISTLTIQRTEQRDSAMYRCASSLGDSRGKLFFGSGTQLSVL.

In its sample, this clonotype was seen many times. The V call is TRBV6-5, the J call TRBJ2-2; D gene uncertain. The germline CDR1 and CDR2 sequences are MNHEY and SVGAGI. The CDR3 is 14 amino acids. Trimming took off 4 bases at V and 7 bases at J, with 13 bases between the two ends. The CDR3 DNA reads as TGTGCCAGCAGTTCCACATGGGATGGCGGGGAGCTGTTTTTT. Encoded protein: CASSSTWDGGELFF.

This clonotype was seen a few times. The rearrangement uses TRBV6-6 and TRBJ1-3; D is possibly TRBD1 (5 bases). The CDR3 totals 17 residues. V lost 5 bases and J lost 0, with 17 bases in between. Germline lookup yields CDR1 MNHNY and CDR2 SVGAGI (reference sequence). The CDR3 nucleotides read TGTGCCAGCAGTATACGGGGGTCACGGACCTCTGGAAACACCATATATTTT. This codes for CASSIRGSRTSGNTIYF.

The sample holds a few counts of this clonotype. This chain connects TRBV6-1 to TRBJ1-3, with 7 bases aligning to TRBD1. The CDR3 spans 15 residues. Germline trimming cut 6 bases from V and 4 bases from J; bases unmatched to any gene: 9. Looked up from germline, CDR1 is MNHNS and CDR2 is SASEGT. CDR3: CASRQRGLSGNTIYF. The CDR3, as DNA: TGTGCCAGCAGGCAAAGGGGGCTCTCCGGAAACACCATATATTTT.

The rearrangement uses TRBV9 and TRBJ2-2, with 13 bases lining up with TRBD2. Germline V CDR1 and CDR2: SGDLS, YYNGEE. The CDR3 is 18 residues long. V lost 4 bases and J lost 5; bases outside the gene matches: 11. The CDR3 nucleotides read TGTGCCAGCAGCCCCCGACTAGCGGGGGGATGGAGAACCGGGGAGCTGTTTTTT. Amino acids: CASSPRLAGGWRTGELFF.

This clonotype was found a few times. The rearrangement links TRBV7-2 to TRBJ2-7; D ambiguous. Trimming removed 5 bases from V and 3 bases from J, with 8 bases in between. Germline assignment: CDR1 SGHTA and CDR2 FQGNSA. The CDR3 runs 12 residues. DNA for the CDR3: TGTGCCAGCAGCCGACCGGGCTACGAGCAGTACTTC. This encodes CASSRPGYEQYF.

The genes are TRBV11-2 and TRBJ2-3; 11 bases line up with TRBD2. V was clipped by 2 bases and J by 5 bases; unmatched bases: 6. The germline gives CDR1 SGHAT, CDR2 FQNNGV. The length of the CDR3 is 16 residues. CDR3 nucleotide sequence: TGTGCCAGCAGCTTAAGTAGCGGGGGGGCCGGAGATACGCAGTATTTT. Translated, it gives CASSLSSGGAGDTQYF.

CDR3: CASSPPSRGDNSPLHF. CDR3 DNA: TGTGCCAGCTCACCACCCTCCAGGGGGGATAATTCACCCCTCCACTTT. This chain uses TRBV18 with TRBJ1-6; 7 nucleotides agree with TRBD1. The CDR3 covers 16 residues. Germline CDR1 and CDR2: KGHSH and LQKENI. Trimming took 0 bases from V and 5 from J; bases not matched to a gene: 4. Combining the CDR3 with reference TRBV18 and TRBJ1-6 gives the whole variable domain NAGVMQNPRHLVRRRGQEARLRCSPMKGHSHVYWYRQLPEEGLKFMVYLQKENIIDESGMPKERFSAEFPKEGPSILRIQQVVRGDSAAYFCASSPPSRGDNSPLHFGNGTRLTVT.

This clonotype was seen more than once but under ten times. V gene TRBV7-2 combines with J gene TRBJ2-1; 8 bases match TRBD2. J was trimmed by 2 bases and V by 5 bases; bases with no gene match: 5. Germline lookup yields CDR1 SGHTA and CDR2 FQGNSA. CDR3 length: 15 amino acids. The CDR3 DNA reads TGTGCCAGCAGCCGGGGCGGGGGGACCTACAATGAGCAGTTCTTC. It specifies CASSRGGGTYNEQFF.

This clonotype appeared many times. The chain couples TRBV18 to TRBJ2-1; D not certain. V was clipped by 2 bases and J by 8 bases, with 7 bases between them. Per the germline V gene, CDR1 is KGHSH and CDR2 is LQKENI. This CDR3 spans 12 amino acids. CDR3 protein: CASSPSSDEQFF. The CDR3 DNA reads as TGTGCCAGCTCACCAAGCTCTGATGAGCAGTTCTTC.